This T cell receptor beta chain derives from a study of blood T cells in healthy people across ages. Study results and limitations: Long-lived and aged donors differed, with more naive CD4+ cells and higher diversity in the long-lived. Measured against age, TCR beta diversity per million T cells decreased in a roughly linear manner.

Primed by a sample-barcoded 5' primer and a J-beta primer mix, a second PCR proceeded for roughly 6 to 12 cycles. The template-switch adaptor was a 5' adaptor with 12 random nucleotides. It tagged each cDNA molecule. Each CDR3 protein gets one entry after TCRdb re-called the 5' RACE reads with MiXCR. The sample lists about 1.8 million distinct CDR3 sequences; around 48% were seen once. Germline V gives CDR1 KGHSH, CDR2 LQKENI. This CDR3 contains 15 residues. V lost 2 bases, J lost 2 bases, and 13 bases lay in between. Notes on this clonotype: No antigen is known for it.

The sequence was collected from a woman in her 40s in good health. Sequenced input: blood. The V gene is TRBV18, the J gene TRBJ2-7; a possible D gene is TRBD1 (6 bases). The CDR3 loop reads CASSPVDRGPYEQYF. For the CDR3, the DNA is TGTGCCAGCTCACCAGTGGACAGAGGGCCCTACGAGCAGTACTTC.